This T cell receptor beta chain was observed in a study of CD8+ T cells in alopecia areata. Study background: It was oral tofacitinib, at 5 to 10 mg twice daily, that treated patients received.

Study-wide points: Higher clonality and more expanded CD8+ clones appeared in lesional than normal scalp. Both scalp clonality and the expanded CD8+ clones among the top 100 showed a significant decrease with tofacitinib.

Sample treatment: oral pan-JAK inhibitor, 5-10 mg twice daily. Sorted out of PBMCs were CD4+ T cells and CD8+ T cells. As the sequencing template, cDNA was produced by extracting RNA and reverse transcribing it. Sequencing used immunoSEQ multiplex PCR; TCRdb keeps in-frame clones, though not all of them. The sample yields 95,000 to 120,000 clones, less than 60% seen once. Concerning this clone itself: Its antigen is as yet unknown.

The CDR3 runs to 15 residues. Germline V CDR1 and CDR2: MGHRA, YSYEKL. Trimming pared 6 bases from V and 5 bases from J, leaving 19 bases between. The clonotype was recovered from a human donor with alopecia areata. The chain is built from TRBV4-1 and TRBJ1-2, with D tentatively TRBD1 (5 bases). This sample comprised CD4+ T cells sorted from blood, obtained at week 24, from a patient treated with tofacitinib. CDR3 in DNA: TGCGCCAGCAGGCGGACATGGGACGGACGGTATGGCTACACCTTC. This encodes CASRRTWDGRYGYTF.